Below are 17 T cell receptor beta chains sequenced from a single sample in a study of OX40 agonist ivuxolimab in advanced cancers. Libraries were made using the immunoSEQ multiplex PCR assay. TCRdb stores this immuneACCESS table with in-frame sequences only. Part of the clones is absent; in the studies checked, under half of the shortfall reflects unresolved V genes, and no reason is known for the rest. For this sample the table gives tens of thousands of clones, of which 84% were detected only once. The ten largest clonotypes hold just under 7% of the sample. Specimen: CD4+ or CD8+ T cells sorted from blood, collected in a trial of the OX40 agonist ivuxolimab. These TCRs come from an adult with an advanced solid tumor such as melanoma, head and neck, liver or kidney cancer.

V gene TRBV5-1 combines with J gene TRBJ2-3, with 12 bases that match TRBD2. From germline, CDR1 is SGHRS and CDR2 YFSETQ. This CDR3 region has 15 residues. V was clipped by 5 bases and J by 4 bases; unmatched bases: 5. CDR3 in DNA: TGCGCCAGCAGGCCGGGACTAGCGGGCGCAGATACGCAGTATTTT. It specifies CASRPGLAGADTQYF.

V and J are TRBV4-1 and TRBJ1-2; D remains ambiguous. The germline V gene has CDR1 MGHRA and CDR2 YSYEKL. There are 13 residues in the CDR3. Trimming left V 7 bases short and J 4 bases short, with 13 bases between. Written as DNA, the CDR3 is TGCGCCAGCACCCGAGGGCTAGGCTATGGCTACACCTTC. Its protein is CASTRGLGYGYTF.

The gene calls are TRBV5-1 and TRBJ2-1; D call uncertain. V lost 4 bases, J lost 0 bases, and 11 bases lay in between. Looked up from germline, CDR1 is SGHRS and CDR2 is YFSETQ. The CDR3 has 15 amino acids. CDR3 coding DNA: TGCGCCAGCAGCCTAACGATGAGCTCCTACAATGAGCAGTTCTTC. Translation: CASSLTMSSYNEQFF.

This chain connects TRBV4-1 to TRBJ2-5, with 7 positions matching TRBD2. The tail of the sequence fits TRBJ2-7 better, so the J call may be wrong. CDR1 is MGHRA and CDR2 is YSYEKL in the germline V gene. This CDR3 region has 16 residues. CDR3 protein: CASSQAGLAVPYEQYF. The DNA for the CDR3 is TGCGCCAGCAGCCAGGCCGGGCTAGCGGTCCCTTACGAGCAGTACTTC.

This rearrangement joins TRBV10-3 to TRBJ1-5; 9 bases agree with TRBD1. Germline values: CDR1 ENHRY, CDR2 SYGVKD. V shed 6 bases, J shed 4 bases, and the junction held 7 bases outside the gene matches. The CDR3 is made up of 15 amino acids. CDR3 DNA: TGTGCCATCAGCCGGGACAGGGCGGGTAATCAGCCCCAGCATTTT. Its protein is CAISRDRAGNQPQHF.

The chain employs TRBV7-9 and TRBJ1-5; maybe TRBD1 (6 bases). Germline loops: CDR1 SEHNR, CDR2 FQNEAQ (reference sequence). The V end was cut by 1 base, the J end by 3 bases, with 19 bases between. The CDR3 is 18 residues long. The CDR3 region is CASSLVGSGARVNQPQHF. CDR3 in DNA: TGTGCCAGCAGCTTAGTCGGTTCAGGGGCCCGAGTCAATCAGCCCCAGCATTTT.

The chain recombines TRBV18 with TRBJ1-1; unclear D gene. CDR3 length equals 14 residues. The germline CDR1 and CDR2 sequences are KGHSH and LQKENI. V lost 0 bases and J lost 0, with 5 bases in between. The CDR3 nucleotides are TGTGCCAGCTCACCACCGGAGTTGAACACTGAAGCTTTCTTT. Translating it yields CASSPPELNTEAFF.

This chain joins TRBV5-1 and TRBJ1-4, with 7 bases aligning to TRBD1. V gave up 2 bases and J gave up 1 base; unmatched junction bases: 5. The CDR3 spans 16 residues. The germline gives CDR1 SGHRS, CDR2 YFSETQ. This CDR3 is CASSLQTGRTNEKLFF. The CDR3 nucleotides read TGCGCCAGCAGCTTACAGACAGGGAGAACTAATGAAAAACTGTTTTTT.

This chain uses TRBV6-5 with TRBJ1-2, with a tentative D call TRBD1 (5 bases). Germline lookup yields CDR1 MNHEY and CDR2 SVGAGI. The CDR3 extends over 12 amino acids. Trimming removed 2 bases at V and 6 bases at J, with 7 bases between. In nucleotides, the CDR3 is TGTGCCAGCAGTTACGGGGACGATGGCTACACCTTC. Translating it yields CASSYGDDGYTF.

This chain connects TRBV6-6 to TRBJ2-7; weak D call: TRBD1 (6 bases). Trimming cost V 6 bases and J 0 bases, with 12 bases left between them. The CDR3 is 14 amino acids. Germline CDR1 reads MNHNY; CDR2 reads SVGAGI (reference sequence). CDR3 nucleotide sequence: TGTGCCAGCAGCTTGACAGGAGCCTCCTACGAGCAGTACTTC. Amino acids: CASSLTGASYEQYF.

The V and J genes are TRBV30 and TRBJ1-2; D not certain. The CDR3 is made up of 16 amino acids. V was pared by 0 bases and J by 0 bases, with 14 bases between. Germline assignment: CDR1 GTSNPN and CDR2 SVGIG (reference sequence). The CDR3 region is CAWSVREGPANYGYTF. The CDR3, as DNA: TGTGCCTGGAGTGTACGTGAGGGTCCCGCTAACTATGGCTACACCTTC.

This clone appeared once. The chain combines TRBV6-5 with TRBJ1-5, with D unresolved. This CDR3 comprises 11 residues. V shed 6 bases and J shed 11 bases, with 11 bases lying between them. CDR1 is MNHEY, CDR2 SVGAGI, per germline. This CDR3 is CASSYGGTQHF. CDR3 coding DNA: TGTGCCAGCAGCTACGGAGGGACCCAGCATTTT.

The chain links TRBV19 to TRBJ2-5; 7 bases line up with TRBD1. CDR1 LNHDA and CDR2 SQIVND come from the germline V gene (reference sequence). V lost 2 bases to trimming and J lost 7 bases; unmatched junction nucleotides: 10. This CDR3 contains 15 residues. In nucleotides, the CDR3 is TGTGCCAGTAGTATAACAGGGGCAGCAGCGGTGACCCAGTACTTC. Its translation is CASSITGAAAVTQYF. Full variable domain (remainder filled in from reference TRBV19 and TRBJ2-5): DGGITQSPKYLFRKEGQNVTLSCEQNLNHDAMYWYRQDPGQGLRLIYYSQIVNDFQKGDIAEGYSVSREKKESFPLTVTSAQKNPTAFYLCASSITGAAAVTQYFGPGTRLLVL.

The CDR3 coding sequence is TGCGCCAGCAGCCTATCCCACGGAGGGGAGCAGTACTTC. It encodes CASSLSHGGEQYF. The rearrangement joins TRBV4-1 to TRBJ2-7, with a tentative D call TRBD2 (6 bases). In germline, CDR1 is MGHRA, CDR2 YSYEKL. The CDR3 runs 13 residues. The germline V and J ends were trimmed by 4 bases and 7 bases, with 14 bases remaining between them.

This chain connects TRBV15 to TRBJ1-1, with a tentative D call TRBD1 (5 bases). CDR3 length equals 15 residues. Germline CDR1 LNHNV, CDR2 YYDKDF (reference sequence). Between the trimmed V and J ends, which lost 3 bases and 7 bases, there was a span of 18 bases. CDR3 residues: CATSRTRDPEGEAFF. The CDR3 region has the DNA TGTGCCACCAGCAGGACGCGGGACCCCGAGGGTGAAGCTTTCTTT.

V usage is TRBV30 and J usage is TRBJ1-1, with a possible D match to TRBD1 (5 bases). CDR1 GTSNPN and CDR2 SVGIG come from the germline V gene (reference sequence). The CDR3 covers 14 residues. V lost 0 bases to trimming and J lost 5 bases, with 13 bases between them. CDR3 loop: CAWSVRRGWTEAFF. CDR3 sequence (DNA): TGTGCCTGGAGTGTACGCCGGGGCTGGACTGAAGCTTTCTTT. Using reference TRBV30 and TRBJ1-1 for the parts outside the CDR3, the full variable domain is SQTIHQWPATLVQPVGSPLSLECTVEGTSNPNLYWYRQAAGRGLQLLFYSVGIGQISSEVPQNLSASRPQDRQFILSSKKLLLSDSGFYLCAWSVRRGWTEAFFGQGTRLTVV.

The V call is TRBV5-8, the J call TRBJ2-7, with 7 bases fitting TRBD1. J gave up 7 bases and V 4 bases, and 17 bases lay outside the gene matches. There are 16 residues in the CDR3. Germline V gene lookup returns CDR1 SGHTS and CDR2 YDEGEE. The CDR3 loop is CASSPYPTGTEVEQYF. The CDR3 DNA follows: TGTGCCAGCAGCCCTTACCCCACCGGGACAGAAGTTGAGCAGTACTTC.